This T cell receptor beta chain stems from a study of patients and donors after allogeneic stem cell transplantation. The CDR3 covers 14 residues. Germline lookup yields CDR1 MNHEY and CDR2 SVGAGI. Trimming removed 4 bases at V and 10 bases at J, with 19 bases between. TCRdb itself ran the RT-PCR reads through MiXCR, one entry per CDR3 protein. The repertoire holds fewer than 95,000 distinct CDR3 sequences, 4% to 5% seen once, with 2.6% in the top ten. This clonotype was obtained from a human donor who was either an allogeneic HSCT recipient or a stem cell or donor lymphocyte infusion donor (not recorded which). It is not recorded whose cells these are; they may come from a transplant donor. Material: blood, either unsorted or a sorted T cell fraction (not recorded which). V is TRBV6-5 and J is TRBJ1-2; possible D gene TRBD1, 5 bases. The DNA for the CDR3 is TGTGCCAGCAGTTGGGGCCGGGACCCCCAGGTCTACACCTTC. Its protein product is CASSWGRDPQVYTF.